This paragraph covers one T cell receptor (beta chain) sequence. Its antigen remains unidentified. V lost 8 bases to trimming and J lost 4 bases; unmatched junction nucleotides: 6. This CDR3 spans 13 amino acids. Germline values: CDR1 MNHNS, CDR2 SASEGT. Clones were sequenced by immunoSEQ multiplex PCR, and TCRdb holds only the in-frame ones, with some missing. The profile covers about 48,000 clones, with about four fifths appearing a single time and roughly 1.1% taken by the ten largest. The entry originates in a study of OX40 agonist ivuxolimab in advanced cancers. Across the whole study: In three patients, partial responses were observed, one with hepatocellular carcinoma and two with cutaneous melanoma. Regarding the study as a whole: Patients who responded partially at 0.1-3.0 mg/kg showed clonal expansion ranking among the lowest.

The chain uses TRBV6-1 and TRBJ2-5; 8 bases fit TRBD2. The specimen comprised CD4+ or CD8+ T cells sorted from blood, sampled in a trial of the OX40 agonist ivuxolimab. The receptor's source is an adult with an advanced solid tumor such as melanoma, head and neck, liver or kidney cancer. The CDR3 protein is CASCMTSVETQYF. CDR3 DNA: TGTGCCAGCTGCATGACTAGCGTAGAGACCCAGTACTTC.